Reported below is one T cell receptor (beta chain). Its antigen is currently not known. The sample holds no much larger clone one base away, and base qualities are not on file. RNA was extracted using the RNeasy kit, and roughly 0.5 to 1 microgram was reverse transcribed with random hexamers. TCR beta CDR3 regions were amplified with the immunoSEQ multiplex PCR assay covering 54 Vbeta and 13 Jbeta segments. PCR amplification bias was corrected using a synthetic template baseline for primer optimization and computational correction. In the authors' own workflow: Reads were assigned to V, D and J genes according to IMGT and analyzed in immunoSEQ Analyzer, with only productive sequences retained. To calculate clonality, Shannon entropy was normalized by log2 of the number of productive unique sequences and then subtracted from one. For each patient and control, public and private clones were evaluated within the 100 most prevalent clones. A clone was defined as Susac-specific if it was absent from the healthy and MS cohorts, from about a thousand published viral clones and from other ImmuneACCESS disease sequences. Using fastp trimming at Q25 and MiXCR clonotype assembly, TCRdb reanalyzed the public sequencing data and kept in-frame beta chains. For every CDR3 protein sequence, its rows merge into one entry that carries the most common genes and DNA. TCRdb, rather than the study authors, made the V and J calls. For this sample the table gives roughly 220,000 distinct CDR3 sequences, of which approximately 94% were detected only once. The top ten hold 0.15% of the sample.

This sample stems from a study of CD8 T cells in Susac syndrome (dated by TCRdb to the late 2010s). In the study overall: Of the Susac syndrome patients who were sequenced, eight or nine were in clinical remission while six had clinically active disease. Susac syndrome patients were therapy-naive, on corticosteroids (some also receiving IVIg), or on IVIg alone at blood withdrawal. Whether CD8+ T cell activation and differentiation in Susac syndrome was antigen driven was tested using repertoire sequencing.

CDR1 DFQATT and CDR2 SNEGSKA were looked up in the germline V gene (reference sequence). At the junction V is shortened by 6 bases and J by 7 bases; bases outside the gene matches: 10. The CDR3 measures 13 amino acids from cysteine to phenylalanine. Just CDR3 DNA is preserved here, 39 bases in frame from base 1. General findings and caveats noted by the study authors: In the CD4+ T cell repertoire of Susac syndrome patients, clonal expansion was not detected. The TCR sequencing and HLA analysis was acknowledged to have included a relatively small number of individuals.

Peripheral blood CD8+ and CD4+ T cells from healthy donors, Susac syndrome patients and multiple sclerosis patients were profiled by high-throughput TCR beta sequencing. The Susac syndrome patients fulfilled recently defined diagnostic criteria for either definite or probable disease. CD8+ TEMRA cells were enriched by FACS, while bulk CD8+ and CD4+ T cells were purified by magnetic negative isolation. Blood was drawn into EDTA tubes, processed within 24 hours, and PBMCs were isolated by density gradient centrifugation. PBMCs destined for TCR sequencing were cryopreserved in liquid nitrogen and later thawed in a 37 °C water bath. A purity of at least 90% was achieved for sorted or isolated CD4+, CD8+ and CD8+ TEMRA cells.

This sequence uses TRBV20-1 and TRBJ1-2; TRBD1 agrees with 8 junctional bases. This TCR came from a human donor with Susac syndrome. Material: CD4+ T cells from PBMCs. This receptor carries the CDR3 CSAYGTGPGGYTF. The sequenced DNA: TGCAGTGCGTACGGGACAGGCCCGGGTGGCTACACCTTC.